The subject of this entry is one T cell receptor beta chain. This entry is derived from a study of T cell responses to AZD1222 COVID-19 vaccine. The CDR3 extends over 17 amino acids. V lost 2 bases, J lost 6 bases, and 24 bases lay in between. Germline lookup yields CDR1 SGHRS and CDR2 YFSETQ. Method: immunoSEQ multiplex PCR; TCRdb's copy keeps in-frame clones and lacks some. This sample has over 130,000 clones; about 90% occur once, and the top ten carry around 3%. The source of this sequence is an adult in good health. This specimen consisted of peripheral blood, obtained on day 0 of AZD1222 vaccination. The rearrangement uses TRBV5-1 and TRBJ2-7; a weak D match, TRBD1 (5 bases). The CDR3 DNA reads as TGCGCCAGCAGCTTACTGTTTAGGGGTGCTACGAAAATCGAGCAGTACTTC. Translated, it gives CASSLLFRGATKIEQYF.